A few counts support the clone carrying this TCR beta chain. Germline values: CDR1 LGHNA, CDR2 YNFKEQ. The CDR3 extends over 15 amino acids. V shed 0 bases and J shed 3 bases, with 12 bases lying between them. Time point described: patch test 1, 2 weeks after DPC sensitization. Regarding treatment: therapeutic diphenylcyclopropenone sensitization with weekly scalp DPC. The source of the sample is a study of human T cells and chemical hapten exposure. The wider study: Chiefly women, the patients showed alopecia areata, totalis or universalis.

Each CDR3 protein is one row after TCRdb ran MiXCR on the RACE reads. The sample lists roughly 380,000 distinct CDR3 sequences; roughly 4.8% were seen once. This sequence originates from a woman aged 50 to 60 with alopecia areata. Some clones in this sample may be carry-over from other donors' samples. Sequencing used whole blood, obtained in connection with sensitization to the hapten diphenylcyclopropenone (DPC). The rearrangement links TRBV4-2 to TRBJ2-7; D is uncertain. DNA of the CDR3: TGTGCCAGCAGCCAAGAGAATACACCTTACTACGAGCAGTACTTC. Translation gives CASSQENTPYYEQYF.